This TCR beta chain was sequenced in a study of CD8+ T cells in alopecia areata. Study-wide background: Treatment of the treated patients consisted of oral tofacitinib, 5 to 10 mg twice daily. Broader study findings: Scalp lesions, especially in alopecia totalis/universalis, had higher clonality than normal scalp.

Lesional scalp punch biopsies and peripheral blood were collected from alopecia areata patients. Cell sorting was applied to PBMCs, and CD4+ and CD8+ T cells were collected. Comment on this clone: Its specificity is unknown.

RNA was isolated and reverse transcribed to cDNA, the sequencing template. The protocol was immunoSEQ multiplex PCR, while the TCRdb copy is restricted to in-frame clones and leaves out a portion. The table includes 140,000 to 150,000 clones, around 47% detected once. The receptor was isolated from a human donor with alopecia areata. The sample comprised CD4+ T cells sorted from blood.

DNA for the CDR3: TGTGCCAGCAATCGGCAGAGAGCTGAAGCTTTCTTT. Residues: CASNRQRAEAFF. The chain links TRBV28 to TRBJ1-1; D is unclear. This CDR3 has 12 amino acids. The V and J ends lost 7 bases and 6 bases respectively, with 12 bases between them. Germline V gene lookup returns CDR1 MDHEN and CDR2 SYDVKM.